Detailed here is one T cell receptor (beta chain). Per the original methods: Nucleated cell number was recorded as an estimate derived from reference gene primer amplification. Profiling relied on immunoSEQ multiplex PCR, and the TCRdb table lists in-frame clones only, not all of them. V and J calls plus clone size are reproduced from that table; the DNA served to infer D and trimming. The table has roughly 190,000 clones, about 86% seen once; the top ten hold approximately 2.4%. The sample originates from a study of blood T cell repertoires in COVID-19. Study-wide background: Whether acute or convalescent, the COVID-19 samples came from the United States, Italy and Spain. From T cells, B-cell-depleted T cells, or PBMCs came the material, which was cDNA or gDNA.

Germline CDR1 and CDR2: LNHDA and SQIVND (reference sequence). The CDR3 sequence is 13 residues long. V was pared by 6 bases and J by 8 bases, with 2 bases of the junction left unmatched. This TCR was sampled from a human donor with acute or convalescent COVID-19. The donor label of this sample is uncertain. V usage is TRBV19 and J usage is TRBJ1-6; 9 bases align to TRBD1. The sequenced sample was peripheral blood. CDR3 bases: TGTGCCAGTAGGGGACAGGGCGATTCACCCCTCCACTTT. Protein: CASRGQGDSPLHF. The full variable domain, in which reference TRBV19 and TRBJ1-6 provide the parts outside the CDR3, is DGGITQSPKYLFRKEGQNVTLSCEQNLNHDAMYWYRQDPGQGLRLIYYSQIVNDFQKGDIAEGYSVSREKKESFPLTVTSAQKNPTAFYLCASRGQGDSPLHFGNGTRLTVT.